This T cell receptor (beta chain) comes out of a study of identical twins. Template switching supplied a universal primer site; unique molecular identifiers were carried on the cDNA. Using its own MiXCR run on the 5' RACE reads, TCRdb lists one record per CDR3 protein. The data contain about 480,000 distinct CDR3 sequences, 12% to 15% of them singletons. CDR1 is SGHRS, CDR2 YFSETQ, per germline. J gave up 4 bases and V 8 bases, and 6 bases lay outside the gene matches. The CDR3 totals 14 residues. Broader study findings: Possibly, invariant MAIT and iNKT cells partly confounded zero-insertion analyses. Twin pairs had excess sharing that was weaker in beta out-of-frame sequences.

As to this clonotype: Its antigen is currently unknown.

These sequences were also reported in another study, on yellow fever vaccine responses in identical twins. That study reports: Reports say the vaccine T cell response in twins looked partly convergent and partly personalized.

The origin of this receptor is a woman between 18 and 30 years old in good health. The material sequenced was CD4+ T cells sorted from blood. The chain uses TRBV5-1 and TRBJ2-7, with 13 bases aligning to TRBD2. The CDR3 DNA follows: TGCGCCAGTAAAACTAGCGGGGGGGCATACGAGCAGTACTTC. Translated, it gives CASKTSGGAYEQYF.